The clone carrying this T cell receptor beta chain was counted only a few times. One entry per CDR3 protein results from TCRdb running MiXCR on the RT-PCR reads. The data show more than 850,000 distinct CDR3 sequences, 18% seen once. The data are from a study of patients and donors after allogeneic stem cell transplantation. The germline V gene encodes CDR1 KGHSH and CDR2 LQKENI. Trimming removed 3 bases at V and 0 bases at J, with 12 bases between. This CDR3 spans 17 amino acids. Sequencing input: blood, either unsorted or a sorted T cell fraction (not recorded which). The rearrangement uses TRBV18 and TRBJ1-6; D gene unclear. This clonotype originated in a human donor who was either an allogeneic HSCT recipient or a stem cell or donor lymphocyte infusion donor (not recorded which). It is not recorded whose cells these are; they may come from a transplant donor. CDR3 amino acids: CASSPSTRSSYNSPLHF. CDR3 DNA sequence: TGTGCCAGCTCACCGTCGACTCGGAGCTCCTATAATTCACCCCTCCACTTT. Based on the CDR3 plus reference TRBV18 and TRBJ1-6, the full variable domain is NAGVMQNPRHLVRRRGQEARLRCSPMKGHSHVYWYRQLPEEGLKFMVYLQKENIIDESGMPKERFSAEFPKEGPSILRIQQVVRGDSAAYFCASSPSTRSSYNSPLHFGNGTRLTVT.